One sample yielded the 29 T cell receptor beta chains listed below, sequenced in a study of blood T cell repertoires in COVID-19 (dated by TCRdb to the early 2020s). Preparation of the library involved the immunoSEQ multiplex PCR assay. TCRdb took this table from immuneACCESS and kept in-frame rearrangements with V and J called. Such tables lack part of the clones; where checked against another copy, unresolved V genes explain under half of the gap, and the rest is unexplained. Here the sample has roughly 520,000 clones; around 87% occur a single time. The ten largest account for approximately 2% of the sample. Sequencing used PBMCs or T cells enriched from blood (not recorded which). All receptors come from a woman aged 40 to 50 who had recovered from COVID-19.

This clone has a single count. The V and J genes are TRBV5-1 and TRBJ2-3; D uncertain. The CDR3 totals 14 residues. Looked up from germline, CDR1 is SGHRS and CDR2 is YFSETQ. V was trimmed by 4 bases and J by 0 bases, leaving 9 bases between them. The CDR3 bases are TGCGCCAGCAGCCCAACCGGGAGCACAGATACGCAGTATTTT. It translates to CASSPTGSTDTQYF. The full variable domain, its missing parts supplied by reference TRBV5-1 and TRBJ2-3, is KAGVTQTPRYLIKTRGQQVTLSCSPISGHRSVSWYQQTPGQGLQFLFEYFSETQRNKGNFPGRFSGRQFSNSRSEMNVSTLELGDSALYLCASSPTGSTDTQYFGPGTRLTVL.

This clone was detected only once. The rearrangement uses TRBV2 and TRBJ1-1; D is ambiguous. The V end was cut by 4 bases, the J end by 1 base, with 7 bases between. CDR1 and CDR2 (germline): SNHLY, FYNNEI. The CDR3 has 13 residues. The CDR3 coding sequence is TGTGCCAGCAGTGGACACCCGAACACTGAAGCTTTCTTT. As protein: CASSGHPNTEAFF.

The V and J genes are TRBV11-2 and TRBJ2-3; tentative D call: TRBD2 (5 bases). Trimming shortened V by 2 bases and J by 6 bases, and 9 bases separated the two germline ends. Germline values: CDR1 SGHAT, CDR2 FQNNGV. CDR3 length: 13 amino acids. CDR3 coding DNA: TGTGCCAGCAGCTTACGGACTGGCGATACGCAGTATTTT. It is translated as CASSLRTGDTQYF.

This chain links TRBV7-9 with TRBJ2-3; 7 positions agree with TRBD2. The junction had 11 bases not matched to a gene; V was cut back by 1 base and J by 4 bases. Germline lookup yields CDR1 SEHNR and CDR2 FQNEAQ (reference sequence). CDR3 length equals 17 residues. The CDR3 DNA follows: TGTGCCAGCAGCTTAGGGACTGGCGGGAGATATTCAGATACGCAGTATTTT. It specifies CASSLGTGGRYSDTQYF. Complete variable domain (other parts from reference TRBV7-9 and TRBJ2-3): DTGVSQNPRHKITKRGQNVTFRCDPISEHNRLYWYRQTLGQGPEFLTYFQNEAQLEKSRLLSDRFSAERPKGSFSTLEIQRTEQGDSAMYLCASSLGTGGRYSDTQYFGPGTRLTVL.

This chain joins TRBV7-2 and TRBJ1-5; TRBD1 matches 7 bases. The germline gives CDR1 SGHTA, CDR2 FQGNSA. This CDR3 is 14 amino acids long. Losses at the gene ends were 3 bases for V and 7 bases for J; bases not matched to a gene: 6. The CDR3 DNA is TGTGCCAGCAGCTTCGAACAGGGGTGGCAGCCCCAGCATTTT. Translating gives CASSFEQGWQPQHF. Supplemented by reference TRBV7-2 and TRBJ1-5, the full variable domain reads GAGVSQSPSNKVTEKGKDVELRCDPISGHTALYWYRQSLGQGLEFLIYFQGNSAPDKSGLPSDRFSAERTGGSVSTLTIQRTQQEDSAVYLCASSFEQGWQPQHFGDGTRLSIL.

The rearrangement links TRBV7-9 to TRBJ1-4, with D perhaps matching TRBD1 (6 bases). The CDR3 has 15 amino acids. V gave up 1 base and J gave up 5 bases, with 11 bases separating them. In germline, CDR1 is SEHNR, CDR2 FQNEAQ (reference sequence). As DNA, the CDR3 is TGTGCCAGCAGCTTAGACAGGGTAGGGAATGAAAAACTGTTTTTT. Translated, it gives CASSLDRVGNEKLFF.

This clone was detected only once. The chain couples TRBV7-2 to TRBJ1-4, with 9 bases aligning to TRBD1. The CDR3 spans 15 residues. Germline V CDR1 and CDR2: SGHTA, FQGNSA. V lost 4 bases to trimming and J lost 8 bases; unmatched junction nucleotides: 8. The DNA for the CDR3 is TGTGCCAGCAGCTCAGATACAGGGGGCTTCGAAAAACTGTTTTTT. This translates into CASSSDTGGFEKLFF.

The V and J genes are TRBV5-1 and TRBJ1-2; D unresolved. The CDR3 length is 12 residues. The V gene lost 1 base and the J gene lost 6 bases, with 7 bases spanning the gap. The V gene's germline CDR1 is SGHRS and CDR2 YFSETQ. The CDR3 sequence is CASSLTENGYTF. The DNA of the CDR3 is TGCGCCAGCAGCTTGACAGAGAATGGCTACACCTTC.

On this clone itself: Sequence at one end of the junction differs from germline and may be a read error. The chain links TRBV5-6 to TRBJ2-1, with 7 bases fitting TRBD1. CDR1 and CDR2 from the germline V gene are SGHDT and YYEEEE. The CDR3 has 15 residues. CDR3 sequence reads: CASTLSGGNGNEQFF. CDR3 nucleotides: TGTGCCAGCACCTTGTCAGGGGGAAATGGCAATGAGCAGTTCTTC.

This clone showed up just a few times. The chain recombines TRBV10-1 with TRBJ2-7; a possible D gene is TRBD2 (5 bases). Germline CDR1 WNHNN, CDR2 SYGVQD (reference sequence). The CDR3 consists of 15 residues. The V end was cut by 2 bases, the J end by 7 bases, with 18 bases between. CDR3 DNA: TGCGCCAGCAGTGAGGTGCTCGGACCGGGGTCAGAGCAGTACTTC. As protein: CASSEVLGPGSEQYF.

This chain uses TRBV29-1 with TRBJ2-3, with 7 bases that match TRBD1. Trimming at V came to 8 bases and at J to 4 bases, leaving 12 bases not matched to a gene. The V gene's germline CDR1 is SQVTM and CDR2 ANQGSEA. CDR3 size: 14 residues. CDR3 amino acids: CSLQGQLDADTQYF. CDR3 nucleotide sequence: TGCAGCCTGCAGGGACAGCTCGATGCAGATACGCAGTATTTT.

V and J are TRBV4-3 and TRBJ2-1; D may be TRBD2 (12 bases). Trimming stripped 1 base from V and 6 bases from J, with 25 bases between. Germline V gives CDR1 LGHNA, CDR2 YSLEER. This CDR3 has 19 residues. CDR3 sequence: CASSQGLAGAGTGGNEQFF. As DNA, the CDR3 is TGCGCCAGCAGCCAAGGACTAGCGGGAGCAGGGACAGGGGGCAATGAGCAGTTCTTC.

This chain uses TRBV9 with TRBJ1-2, with TRBD1 matching over 7 bases. The CDR3 is 13 amino acids. The trim removed 2 bases at V and 5 bases at J, leaving 3 bases unmatched. The V gene's germline CDR1 is SGDLS and CDR2 YYNGEE. The CDR3 sequence: CASSVGQPYGYTF. CDR3 in DNA: TGTGCCAGCAGCGTGGGACAGCCTTATGGCTACACCTTC.

The V gene is TRBV5-1, the J gene TRBJ2-3, with TRBD2 matching over 13 bases. This CDR3 spans 16 amino acids. The germline V gene has CDR1 SGHRS and CDR2 YFSETQ. Trimming cost V 0 bases and J 6 bases; bases outside gene matches: 4. DNA for the CDR3: TGCGCCAGCAGCTTGGGACCGACTAGCGGGGGGGATACGCAGTATTTT. Translation: CASSLGPTSGGDTQYF.

The rearrangement joins TRBV11-2 to TRBJ2-1, with TRBD2 matching over 9 bases. With V trimmed by 6 bases and J by 0 bases, 6 bases remained unmatched. Germline V CDR1 and CDR2: SGHAT, FQNNGV. The CDR3 spans 16 residues. The CDR3 spells CASRPVAGVSYNEQFF. The DNA of the CDR3 is TGTGCCAGCAGGCCTGTAGCGGGAGTCTCCTACAATGAGCAGTTCTTC.

The chain combines TRBV11-1 with TRBJ2-1; TRBD2 matches at 8 bases. Germline lookup yields CDR1 SGHAT and CDR2 FQDESV (reference sequence). CDR3 length: 14 amino acids. Trimming took 5 bases from V and 7 from J; bases not matched to a gene: 7. CDR3 DNA: TGTGCCAGCAGCCCGGGAGGGCCTTATAATGAGCAGTTCTTC. Its translation is CASSPGGPYNEQFF.

The rearrangement joins TRBV5-1 to TRBJ2-7; D is possibly TRBD2 (7 bases). The CDR3 has 15 amino acids. V was trimmed by 5 bases and J by 4 bases, leaving 19 bases between them. In germline, CDR1 is SGHRS, CDR2 YFSETQ. CDR3 amino acids: CASRLEGGFMYEQYF. CDR3 DNA: TGCGCCAGCAGGCTAGAGGGGGGGTTTATGTACGAGCAGTACTTC.

The J gene is TRBJ2-1, the V gene TRBV28, with TRBD2 matching over 9 bases. Trimming cost V 6 bases and J 1 base; bases outside gene matches: 7. CDR3 length equals 16 residues. Germline lookup yields CDR1 MDHEN and CDR2 SYDVKM. The CDR3, as DNA: TGTGCCAGCAGACCAGGAGCGGGAGGATCCTACAATGAGCAGTTCTTC. It encodes CASRPGAGGSYNEQFF.

The chain joins TRBV7-9 to TRBJ2-7, with 13 bases aligning to TRBD2. Trimming removed 4 bases from V and 0 bases from J; junction bases left unmatched: 6. The CDR3 covers 17 residues. CDR1 is SEHNR and CDR2 is FQNEAQ in the germline V gene (reference sequence). The CDR3 bases are TGTGCCAGCAGCTCCCCGGGACTAGCGGGGAGCTCCTACGAGCAGTACTTC. It codes for CASSSPGLAGSSYEQYF. The whole variable domain, remainder taken from reference TRBV7-9 and TRBJ2-7, is DTGVSQNPRHKITKRGQNVTFRCDPISEHNRLYWYRQTLGQGPEFLTYFQNEAQLEKSRLLSDRFSAERPKGSFSTLEIQRTEQGDSAMYLCASSSPGLAGSSYEQYFGPGTRLTVT.

The chain has TRBV11-2 and TRBJ1-4; D not certain. Trimming cost V 5 bases and J 8 bases, with 15 bases left between them. The CDR3 runs to 14 residues. The germline gives CDR1 SGHAT, CDR2 FQNNGV. CDR3: CASSTPSRGEKLFF. The CDR3 bases are TGTGCCAGCAGCACCCCGTCCCGAGGGGAAAAACTGTTTTTT.

The J gene is TRBJ2-1, the V gene TRBV20-1; TRBD2 matches 11 bases. Germline values: CDR1 DFQATT, CDR2 SNEGSKA (reference sequence). The CDR3 sequence is 16 residues long. V gave up 3 bases and J gave up 3 bases; unmatched junction bases: 7. The CDR3 sequence: CSASYPLAGGYNEQFF. For the CDR3, the DNA is TGCAGTGCTAGTTATCCGCTAGCGGGAGGCTACAATGAGCAGTTCTTC.

The chain is built from TRBV6-4 and TRBJ2-3; D perhaps matches TRBD2 (6 bases). The V end lost 0 bases, the J end lost 6 bases, and 13 bases lay between the germline ends. The CDR3 contains 15 residues. CDR1 and CDR2 from the germline V gene are MRHNA and SNTAGT. The CDR3 spells CASSDSGSGIDTQYF. In DNA, the CDR3 is TGTGCCAGCAGTGACTCCGGGAGTGGGATTGATACGCAGTATTTT.

The chain uses TRBV28 and TRBJ2-1; TRBD2 is a possible D gene (5 bases). This CDR3 has 13 residues. The V gene's germline CDR1 is MDHEN and CDR2 SYDVKM. V lost 1 base and J 6 bases, leaving 7 bases between the germline ends. For the CDR3, the DNA is TGTGCCAGCAGTTTATCGGGGAGCAATGAGCAGTTCTTC. It encodes CASSLSGSNEQFF.

V is TRBV5-6 and J is TRBJ2-1, with D maybe TRBD2 (6 bases). Germline values: CDR1 SGHDT, CDR2 YYEEEE. The CDR3 consists of 15 residues. The V end lost 0 bases, the J end lost 5 bases, and 12 bases lay between the germline ends. In DNA, the CDR3 is TGTGCCAGCAGCTTGGCTGGACTAACAAACAATGAGCAGTTCTTC. As protein: CASSLAGLTNNEQFF. Full variable domain (remainder filled in from reference TRBV5-6 and TRBJ2-1): DAGVTQSPTHLIKTRGQQVTLRCSPKSGHDTVSWYQQALGQGPQFIFQYYEEEERQRGNFPDRFSGHQFPNYSSELNVNALLLGDSALYLCASSLAGLTNNEQFFGPGTRLTVL.

The chain joins TRBV7-8 to TRBJ2-2, with 8 bases matching TRBD1. Germline V lookup: CDR1 SGHVS, CDR2 FQNEAQ. The CDR3 extends over 15 amino acids. With V trimmed by 7 bases and J by 5 bases, 9 bases remained unmatched. CDR3: CASNNQGAGTGELFF. As DNA, the CDR3 is TGTGCCAGCAACAATCAGGGGGCGGGAACCGGGGAGCTGTTTTTT. The whole variable domain, filled in from reference TRBV7-8 and TRBJ2-2, reads GAGVSQSPRYKVAKRGQDVALRCDPISGHVSLFWYQQALGQGPEFLTYFQNEAQLDKSGLPSDRFFAERPEGSVSTLKIQRTQQEDSAVYLCASNNQGAGTGELFFGEGSRLTVL.

As concerns this clone: Other DNA sequences of this sample code for an identical CDR3. V usage is TRBV6-5 and J usage is TRBJ1-5; the D gene is possibly TRBD1 (5 bases). CDR1 and CDR2 from the germline V gene are MNHEY and SVGAGI. The CDR3 covers 14 residues. Trimming left V 0 bases short and J 4 bases short, with 7 bases between. This CDR3 reads CASSYSGGNQPQHF. The CDR3 DNA reads as TGTGCCAGCAGTTACTCCGGGGGGAATCAGCCCCAGCATTTT.

A single count supports this clone. J is TRBJ2-7 and V is TRBV7-2; D is possibly TRBD1 (6 bases). The CDR3 contains 15 residues. Germline loops: CDR1 SGHTA, CDR2 FQGNSA. Trimming shortened V by 4 bases and J by 3 bases, and 16 bases separated the two germline ends. CDR3 nucleotide sequence: TGTGCCAGCAGCTCAGGGGCCCAAACAAACTACGAGCAGTACTTC. It translates to CASSSGAQTNYEQYF.

The chain joins TRBV27 to TRBJ2-3, with D perhaps matching TRBD1 (5 bases). The CDR3 extends over 15 amino acids. With 2 bases removed from V and 2 bases from J, the gap between germline ends came to 11 bases. Germline V gene sequence: CDR1 MNHEY, CDR2 SMNVEV (reference sequence). The CDR3 nucleotides read TGTGCCAGCAGTTTAACCCAGACAGCCACAGATACGCAGTATTTT. As protein: CASSLTQTATDTQYF.

V is TRBV28 and J is TRBJ1-5; D is undetermined. Germline V CDR1 and CDR2: MDHEN, SYDVKM. This CDR3 is built from 11 residues. V dropped 6 bases and J dropped 3 bases, with 3 bases sitting between them. CDR3 in DNA: TGTGCCAGCAGCCTCAATCAGCCCCAGCATTTT. It specifies CASSLNQPQHF.